The clone carrying this T cell receptor (beta chain) was seen ten or more times. TCR beta CDR3 region amplification was performed from RNA transcripts. The TCR CDR3 first-round RT-PCR relied on the HTBI primer set. Via MiXCR, TCRdb re-called the multiplex PCR reads, giving one row per CDR3 protein. The data show roughly 700,000 distinct CDR3 sequences, with about 14% seen just once and approximately 10% held by the top ten. Diagnoses were established using clinical symptoms, serum thyroxine and TRAb, thyroid ultrasound and orbital computed tomography. This sample stems from a study of T cells in Graves' hyperthyroidism and ophthalmopathy. This CDR3 region has 18 residues. Trimming removed 2 bases at V and 0 bases at J, with 17 bases between.

Sequences were obtained from blood. The V and J genes are TRBV12-3 or TRBV12-4 and TRBJ2-1; D may be TRBD2 (6 bases). The TCR comes from a woman aged 18-35 years with Graves' hyperthyroidism. Written as DNA, the CDR3 is TGTGCCAGCAGTTTAACTATACTAGCCCGTCTCTCCTACAATGAGCAGTTCTTC. It specifies CASSLTILARLSYNEQFF.